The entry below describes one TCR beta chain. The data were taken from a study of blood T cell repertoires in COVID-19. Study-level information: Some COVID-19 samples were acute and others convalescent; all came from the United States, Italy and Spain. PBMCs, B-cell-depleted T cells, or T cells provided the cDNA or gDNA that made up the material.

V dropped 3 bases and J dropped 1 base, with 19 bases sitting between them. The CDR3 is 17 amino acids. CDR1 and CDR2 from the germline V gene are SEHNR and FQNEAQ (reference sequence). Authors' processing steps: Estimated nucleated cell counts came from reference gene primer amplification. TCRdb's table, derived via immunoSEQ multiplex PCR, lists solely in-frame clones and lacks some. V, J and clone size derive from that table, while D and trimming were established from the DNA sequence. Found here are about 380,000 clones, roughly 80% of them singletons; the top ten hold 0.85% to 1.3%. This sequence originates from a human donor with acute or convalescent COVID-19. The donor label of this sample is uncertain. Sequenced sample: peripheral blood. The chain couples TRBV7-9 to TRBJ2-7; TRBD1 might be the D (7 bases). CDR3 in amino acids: CASSLRDRSKASYEQYF. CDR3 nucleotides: TGTGCCAGCAGCTTGCGGGACAGAAGCAAGGCATCCTACGAGCAGTACTTC.